Shown below are 27 T cell receptor beta chains from a single sample sequenced in a study of blood T cell repertoires in COVID-19. Assay used: immunoSEQ multiplex PCR; TCRdb lists only in-frame clones, some missing. The data hold over 300,000 clones, with more than 70% observed a single time. Specimen: peripheral blood. All receptors derive from a woman in her forties or fifties with acute or convalescent COVID-19.

This chain joins TRBV7-2 and TRBJ2-1; 15 bases match TRBD2. Trimming at V came to 6 bases and at J to 2 bases, leaving 2 bases not matched to a gene. From germline, CDR1 is SGHTA and CDR2 FQGNSA. This CDR3 spans 16 amino acids. The CDR3 DNA is TGTGCCAGCAGAGGACTAGCGGGAGGGACCTACAATGAGCAGTTCTTC. It encodes CASRGLAGGTYNEQFF.

The chain combines TRBV3-1 (or the pseudogene TRBV3-2) with TRBJ2-1; D gene ambiguous. With 1 base removed from V and 10 bases from J, the gap between germline ends came to 5 bases. The CDR3 length is 11 residues. The germline CDR1 and CDR2 sequences are LGHDT and YNNKEL (reference sequence). The CDR3 loop is CASSQAGEQFF. The DNA for the CDR3 is TGTGCCAGCAGCCAAGCCGGGGAGCAGTTCTTC.

The V and J genes are TRBV29-1 and TRBJ2-3; unclear D gene. This CDR3 region has 11 residues. V shed 4 bases and J shed 5 bases, with 7 bases lying between them. Germline V CDR1 and CDR2: SQVTM, ANQGSEA. The CDR3 protein is CSVAPLDTQYF. The CDR3 nucleotides are TGCAGCGTTGCCCCCTTAGATACGCAGTATTTT.

This chain uses TRBV28 with TRBJ2-7; no clear D gene. Germline lookup yields CDR1 MDHEN and CDR2 SYDVKM. Trimming pared 6 bases from V and 3 bases from J, leaving 9 bases between. The CDR3 loop spans 12 amino acids. This CDR3 is CASSPTLYEQYF. The CDR3 DNA is TGTGCCAGCAGCCCTACGCTCTACGAGCAGTACTTC.

This chain uses TRBV27 with TRBJ1-1; D gene unclear. There are 15 residues in the CDR3. CDR1 is MNHEY and CDR2 is SMNVEV in the germline V gene (reference sequence). Trimming left V 0 bases short and J 6 bases short, with 14 bases between. CDR3 nucleotide sequence: TGTGCCAGCAGTTTATCGACTCTACGGGGTCCTGAAGCTTTCTTT. It specifies CASSLSTLRGPEAFF.

This clone was recorded once. The V call is TRBV28, the J call TRBJ1-2; D gene uncertain. The CDR3 has 14 amino acids. Trimming took 2 bases from V and 4 from J, leaving 11 bases between them. Germline V gene lookup returns CDR1 MDHEN and CDR2 SYDVKM. The CDR3 nucleotides are TGTGCCAGCAGTTTAGTATCCGGGAGCTATGGCTACACCTTC. Encoded protein: CASSLVSGSYGYTF.

The CDR3 coding sequence is TGTGCCAGCAGCCAAGTGAGGACAGGGAATAACAAAAAACTGTTTTTT. It is translated as CASSQVRTGNNKKLFF. The genes are TRBV3-1 (or the pseudogene TRBV3-2) and TRBJ1-4, with 8 positions matching TRBD1. The germline V gene encodes CDR1 LGHDT and CDR2 YNNKEL (reference sequence). V shed 1 base and J 9 bases; nucleotides not matched to a gene: 10. This CDR3 comprises 16 residues.

This chain connects TRBV4-2 to TRBJ1-5; 11 positions agree with TRBD1. The length of the CDR3 is 18 residues. Germline values: CDR1 LGHNA, CDR2 YNFKEQ. V lost 3 bases to trimming and J lost 0 bases; unmatched junction nucleotides: 7. The CDR3 spells CASSQDPGQGDSNQPQHF. For the CDR3, the DNA is TGTGCCAGCAGCCAGGACCCGGGACAGGGGGATAGCAATCAGCCCCAGCATTTT.

The chain uses TRBV19 and TRBJ2-5; TRBD1 might be the D (5 bases). The germline gives CDR1 LNHDA, CDR2 SQIVND (reference sequence). This CDR3 is 14 amino acids long. V was trimmed by 1 base and J by 3 bases, leaving 9 bases between them. CDR3 sequence: CASSIGRVEETQYF. CDR3 nucleotide sequence: TGTGCCAGTAGTATAGGCAGGGTCGAAGAGACCCAGTACTTC.

The chain combines TRBV30 with TRBJ2-3, with 13 positions matching TRBD2. This CDR3 comprises 17 residues. The V segment lost 0 bases and the J segment 4 bases; nucleotides outside the gene matches: 7. Germline CDR1 reads GTSNPN; CDR2 reads SVGIG (reference sequence). CDR3 DNA: TGTGCCTGGAGTGTACTGGGGACTAGCGGGACATCAGATACGCAGTATTTT. This translates into CAWSVLGTSGTSDTQYF.

The chain recombines TRBV5-6 with TRBJ2-7; D might be TRBD2 (5 bases). The CDR3 runs to 13 residues. Trimming shortened V by 0 bases and J by 5 bases, and 9 bases separated the two germline ends. Germline V gene sequence: CDR1 SGHDT, CDR2 YYEEEE. The CDR3 reads CASSLAEGHEQYF. The CDR3 DNA is TGTGCCAGCAGCTTGGCTGAGGGCCACGAGCAGTACTTC.

The J gene is TRBJ2-7, the V gene TRBV28; possibly TRBD1 for D (5 bases). CDR3 length: 15 amino acids. Germline CDR1 MDHEN, CDR2 SYDVKM. Trimming took 2 bases from V and 3 from J, leaving 14 bases between them. The CDR3 loop is CASSLTYRSFYEQYF. The CDR3 DNA is TGTGCCAGCAGTTTAACATACAGGAGTTTCTACGAGCAGTACTTC.

The rearrangement joins TRBV7-2 to TRBJ2-7; D is uncertain. Trimming removed 2 bases from V and 2 bases from J, with 10 bases in between. Germline V gives CDR1 SGHTA, CDR2 FQGNSA. The CDR3 is 14 residues long. In nucleotides, the CDR3 is TGTGCCAGCAGCTTATCTAGGTTCGCCTACGAGCAGTACTTC. It codes for CASSLSRFAYEQYF.

The J gene is TRBJ2-7, the V gene TRBV5-1; TRBD2 aligns across 9 bases. This CDR3 is 15 amino acids long. The germline V gene has CDR1 SGHRS and CDR2 YFSETQ. Trimming cost V 3 bases and J 2 bases; bases outside gene matches: 6. In DNA, the CDR3 is TGCGCCAGCAGCTCTGGGGCGGGAGGGCCCTACGAGCAGTACTTC. This encodes CASSSGAGGPYEQYF.

The chain recombines TRBV9 with TRBJ2-1; TRBD2 matches 8 bases. The CDR3 sequence is 17 residues long. Trimming took 4 bases from V and 0 from J; bases not matched to a gene: 9. The V gene's germline CDR1 is SGDLS and CDR2 YYNGEE. CDR3 nucleotides: TGTGCCAGCAGCCTCAGGAGTAGCGGGAACTCCTACAATGAGCAGTTCTTC. Protein: CASSLRSSGNSYNEQFF. Looking up the rest from reference TRBV9 and TRBJ2-1 gives the full variable domain: DSGVTQTPKHLITATGQRVTLRCSPRSGDLSVYWYQQSLDQGLQFLIQYYNGEERAKGNILERFSAQQFPDLHSELNLSSLELGDSALYFCASSLRSSGNSYNEQFFGPGTRLTVL.

This chain connects TRBV29-1 to TRBJ2-5; D perhaps matches TRBD1 (5 bases). The ends were cut back, 4 bases at V and 2 bases at J, with 11 bases in the middle. The length of the CDR3 is 13 residues. The germline CDR1 and CDR2 sequences are SQVTM and ANQGSEA. CDR3 DNA: TGCAGCGTTGGAACAGGCCTACAAGAGACCCAGTACTTC. Translated: CSVGTGLQETQYF.

The V call is TRBV9, the J call TRBJ1-3; D perhaps matches TRBD1 (5 bases). V was cut by 1 base and J by 0 bases, with 11 bases left in between. Germline CDR1 is SGDLS and CDR2 is YYNGEE. The CDR3 spans 16 residues. CDR3 in DNA: TGTGCCAGCAGCGTAACAGGTCCTTCCTCTGGAAACACCATATATTTT. Protein: CASSVTGPSSGNTIYF.

This rearrangement joins TRBV24-1 to TRBJ2-1; 8 positions match TRBD1. CDR3 length: 15 residues. The germline V gene has CDR1 KGHDR and CDR2 SFDVKD. Trimming at V came to 3 bases and at J to 8 bases, leaving 8 bases not matched to a gene. CDR3: CATSDPGGPSDEQFF. CDR3 DNA: TGTGCCACCAGTGATCCAGGGGGCCCATCTGATGAGCAGTTCTTC.

The chain has TRBV4-3 and TRBJ2-7, with TRBD2 matching 10 bases. Per germline, CDR1 LGHNA and CDR2 YSLEER. The CDR3 sequence is 17 residues long. V lost 1 base and J lost 0; bases outside the gene matches: 6. The CDR3 spells CASSQAMTSGPSYEQYF. The CDR3 DNA sequence: TGCGCCAGCAGCCAAGCAATGACTAGCGGGCCCTCCTACGAGCAGTACTTC.

The J gene is TRBJ1-1, the V gene TRBV9; D is unresolved. Between the trimmed V and J ends, which lost 0 bases and 5 bases, there was a span of 8 bases. The CDR3 consists of 13 residues. Germline V gene sequence: CDR1 SGDLS, CDR2 YYNGEE. CDR3 sequence reads: CASSVATVTEAFF. The CDR3 region has the DNA TGTGCCAGCAGCGTAGCTACTGTGACTGAAGCTTTCTTT.

CDR3: CASSSGLAGSAGTDTQYF. CDR3 bases: TGTGCCAGCAGTTCCGGACTAGCGGGAAGTGCTGGCACAGATACGCAGTATTTT. The genes are TRBV7-2 and TRBJ2-3, with TRBD2 matching over 12 bases. The CDR3 is 18 residues long. Germline V CDR1 and CDR2: SGHTA, FQGNSA. V was clipped by 6 bases and J by 1 base; unmatched bases: 11.

V is TRBV2 and J is TRBJ2-3; the match to TRBD2 covers 8 bases. V gave up 5 bases and J gave up 5 bases; unmatched junction bases: 6. The CDR3 loop spans 14 amino acids. Germline V CDR1 and CDR2: SNHLY, FYNNEI. The CDR3, as DNA: TGTGCCAGCAGTCCCGGGACTAGAGGAGATACGCAGTATTTT. Amino acids: CASSPGTRGDTQYF.

The rearrangement uses TRBV24-1 and TRBJ2-4, with 10 bases identical to TRBD1. The CDR3 sequence is 15 residues long. Germline V gene data show CDR1 as KGHDR and CDR2 as SFDVKD. Germline trimming cut 3 bases from V and 8 bases from J; bases unmatched to any gene: 6. The chain's CDR3 is CATSDRQGARDIQYF. The CDR3 DNA reads TGTGCCACCAGTGATAGACAGGGGGCCAGGGACATTCAGTACTTC.

The J gene is TRBJ1-1, the V gene TRBV4-2, with TRBD1 matching 10 bases. CDR3 length: 17 amino acids. J lost 4 bases, V lost 0 bases, and 8 bases had no gene match. Germline loops: CDR1 LGHNA, CDR2 YNFKEQ. The CDR3 spells CASSQETGGWGGTEAFF. CDR3 in DNA: TGTGCCAGCAGCCAAGAGACAGGGGGCTGGGGGGGCACTGAAGCTTTCTTT.

The gene calls are TRBV15 and TRBJ1-2; 8 bases match TRBD1. The length of the CDR3 is 15 residues. Germline CDR1 and CDR2: LNHNV and YYDKDF (reference sequence). The V and J ends lost 5 bases and 5 bases, in that order; junction bases with no gene match: 10. CDR3 in amino acids: CATSSSGGAGYGYTF. The CDR3 DNA is TGTGCCACCAGCTCTTCAGGGGGCGCAGGGTATGGCTACACCTTC.

The chain couples TRBV5-1 to TRBJ2-7, with TRBD2 matching over 11 bases. Germline V lookup: CDR1 SGHRS, CDR2 YFSETQ. This CDR3 is 17 amino acids long. J lost 0 bases, V lost 0 bases, and 5 bases had no gene match. The CDR3 bases are TGCGCCAGCAGCTTGGAGCCTAGCGGGGGGAGCTCCTACGAGCAGTACTTC. Protein sequence: CASSLEPSGGSSYEQYF.

The chain employs TRBV28 and TRBJ1-3; 7 nucleotides line up with TRBD1. Germline CDR1 and CDR2: MDHEN and SYDVKM. The V gene end was trimmed by 5 bases and the J gene end by 4 bases; junction bases not matched to a gene: 8. The CDR3 is 15 amino acids. The CDR3 DNA sequence: TGTGCCAGCAGTCTACCGACAGGGCTAGGAAACACCATATATTTT. As protein: CASSLPTGLGNTIYF.